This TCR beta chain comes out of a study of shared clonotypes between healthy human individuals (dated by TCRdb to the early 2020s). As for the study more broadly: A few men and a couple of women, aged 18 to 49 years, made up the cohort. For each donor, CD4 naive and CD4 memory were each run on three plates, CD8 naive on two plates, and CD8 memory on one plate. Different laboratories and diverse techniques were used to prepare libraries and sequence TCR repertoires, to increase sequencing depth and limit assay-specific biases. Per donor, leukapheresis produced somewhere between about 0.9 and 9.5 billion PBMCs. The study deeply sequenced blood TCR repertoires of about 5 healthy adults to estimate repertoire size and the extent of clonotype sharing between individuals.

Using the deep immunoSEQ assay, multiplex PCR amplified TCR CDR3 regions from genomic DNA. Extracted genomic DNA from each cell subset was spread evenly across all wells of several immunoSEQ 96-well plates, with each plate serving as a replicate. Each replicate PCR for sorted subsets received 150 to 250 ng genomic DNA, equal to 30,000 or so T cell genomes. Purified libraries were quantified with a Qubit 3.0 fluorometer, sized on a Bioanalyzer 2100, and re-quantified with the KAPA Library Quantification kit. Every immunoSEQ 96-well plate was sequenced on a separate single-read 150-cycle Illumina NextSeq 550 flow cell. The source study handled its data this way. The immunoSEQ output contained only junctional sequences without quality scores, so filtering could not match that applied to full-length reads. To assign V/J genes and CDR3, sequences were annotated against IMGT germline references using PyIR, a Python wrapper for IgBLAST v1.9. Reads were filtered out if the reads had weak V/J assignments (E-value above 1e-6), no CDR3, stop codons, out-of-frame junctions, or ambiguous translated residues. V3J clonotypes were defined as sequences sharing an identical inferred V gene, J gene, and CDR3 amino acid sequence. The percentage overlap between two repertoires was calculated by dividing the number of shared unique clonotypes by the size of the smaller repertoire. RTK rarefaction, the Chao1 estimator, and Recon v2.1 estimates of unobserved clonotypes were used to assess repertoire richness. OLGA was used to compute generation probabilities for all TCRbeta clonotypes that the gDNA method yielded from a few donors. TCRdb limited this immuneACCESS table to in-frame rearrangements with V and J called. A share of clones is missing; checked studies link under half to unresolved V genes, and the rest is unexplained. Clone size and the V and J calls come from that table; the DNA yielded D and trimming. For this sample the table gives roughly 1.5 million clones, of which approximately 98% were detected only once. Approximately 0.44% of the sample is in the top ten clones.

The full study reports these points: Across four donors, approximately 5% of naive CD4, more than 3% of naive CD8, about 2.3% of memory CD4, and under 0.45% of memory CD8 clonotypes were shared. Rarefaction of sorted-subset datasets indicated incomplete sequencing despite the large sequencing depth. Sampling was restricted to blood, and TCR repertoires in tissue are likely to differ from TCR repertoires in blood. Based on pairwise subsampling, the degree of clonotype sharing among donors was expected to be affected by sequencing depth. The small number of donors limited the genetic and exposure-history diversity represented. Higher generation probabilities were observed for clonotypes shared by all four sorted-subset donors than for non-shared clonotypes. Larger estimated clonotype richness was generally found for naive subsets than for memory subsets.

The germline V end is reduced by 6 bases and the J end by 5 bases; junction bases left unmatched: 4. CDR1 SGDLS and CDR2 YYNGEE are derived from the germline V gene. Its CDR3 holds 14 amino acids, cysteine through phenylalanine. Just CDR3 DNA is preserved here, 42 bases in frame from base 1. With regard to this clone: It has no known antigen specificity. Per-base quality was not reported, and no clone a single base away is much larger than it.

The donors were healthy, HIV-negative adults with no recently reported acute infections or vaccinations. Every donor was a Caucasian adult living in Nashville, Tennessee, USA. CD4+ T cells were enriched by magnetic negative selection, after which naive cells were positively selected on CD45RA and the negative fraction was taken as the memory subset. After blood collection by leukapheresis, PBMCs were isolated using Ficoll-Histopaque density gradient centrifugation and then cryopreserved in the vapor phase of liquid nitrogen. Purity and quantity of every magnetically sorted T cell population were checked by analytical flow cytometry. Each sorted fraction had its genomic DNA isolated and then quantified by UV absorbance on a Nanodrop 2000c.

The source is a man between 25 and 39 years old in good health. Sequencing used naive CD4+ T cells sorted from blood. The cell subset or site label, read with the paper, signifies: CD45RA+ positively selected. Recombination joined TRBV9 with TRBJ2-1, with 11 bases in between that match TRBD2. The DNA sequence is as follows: TGTGCCAGCACGAGACTAGCGGGAAACAATGAGCAGTTCTTC. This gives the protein CASTRLAGNNEQFF.